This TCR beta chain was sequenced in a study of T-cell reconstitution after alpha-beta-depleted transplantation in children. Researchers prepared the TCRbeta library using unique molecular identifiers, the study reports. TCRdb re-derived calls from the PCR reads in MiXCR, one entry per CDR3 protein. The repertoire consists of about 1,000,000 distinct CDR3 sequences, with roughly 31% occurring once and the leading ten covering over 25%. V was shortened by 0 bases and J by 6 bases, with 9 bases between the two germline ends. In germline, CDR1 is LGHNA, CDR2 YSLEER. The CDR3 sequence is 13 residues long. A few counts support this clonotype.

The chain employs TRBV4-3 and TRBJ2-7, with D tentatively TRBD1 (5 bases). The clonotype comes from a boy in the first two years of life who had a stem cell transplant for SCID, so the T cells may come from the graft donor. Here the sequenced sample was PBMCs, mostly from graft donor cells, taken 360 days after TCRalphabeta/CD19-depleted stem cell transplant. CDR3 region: CASSQDGTGEQYF. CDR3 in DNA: TGCGCCAGCAGCCAAGATGGAACAGGCGAGCAGTACTTC.